Described below is a single T cell receptor (beta chain) sequence and its context. Its antigen is as yet unknown. This CDR3 has 16 amino acids. The V gene end was trimmed by 3 bases and the J gene end by 4 bases; junction bases not matched to a gene: 6. The germline V gene encodes CDR1 SGHTA and CDR2 FQGNSA. This sample is drawn from a study of cytomegalovirus exposure and HLA in healthy donors. The study, taken as a whole, reports: On later analysis, the bulk of CMV-associated TCR beta chains appeared to be HLA-restricted.

The PCR had 60 Vbeta and 13 Jbeta primers. Here immunoSEQ multiplex PCR was the method, and the copy in TCRdb shows in-frame clones only, minus some. The sample contains roughly 160,000 clones, about 82% of which appear only once. This sequence originates from a woman in her twenties or thirties in good health and CMV-seropositive. Sequencing was done on a sample of PBMCs. The genes are TRBV7-2 and TRBJ2-5, with 12 bases matching TRBD1. Here the CDR3 reads CASSFYGTGGRETQYF. As DNA, the CDR3 is TGTGCCAGCAGCTTTTATGGGACAGGGGGCAGAGAGACCCAGTACTTC.